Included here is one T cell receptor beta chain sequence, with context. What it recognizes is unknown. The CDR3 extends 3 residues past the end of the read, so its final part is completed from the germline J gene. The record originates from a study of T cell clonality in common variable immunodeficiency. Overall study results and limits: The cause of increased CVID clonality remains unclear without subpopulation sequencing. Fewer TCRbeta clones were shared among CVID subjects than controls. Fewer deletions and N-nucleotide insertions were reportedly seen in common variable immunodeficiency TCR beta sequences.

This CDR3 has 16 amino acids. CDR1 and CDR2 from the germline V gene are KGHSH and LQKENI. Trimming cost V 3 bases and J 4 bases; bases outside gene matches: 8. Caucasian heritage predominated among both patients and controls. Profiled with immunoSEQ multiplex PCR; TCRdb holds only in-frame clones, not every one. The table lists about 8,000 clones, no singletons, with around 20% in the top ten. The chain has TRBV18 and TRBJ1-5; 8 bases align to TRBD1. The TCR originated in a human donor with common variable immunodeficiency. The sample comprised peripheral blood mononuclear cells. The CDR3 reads CASSPSSGGGNQPQHF. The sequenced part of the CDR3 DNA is TGTGCCAGCTCACCCAGTTCAGGGGGCGGGAATCAGCCC. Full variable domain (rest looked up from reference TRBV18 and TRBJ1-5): NAGVMQNPRHLVRRRGQEARLRCSPMKGHSHVYWYRQLPEEGLKFMVYLQKENIIDESGMPKERFSAEFPKEGPSILRIQQVVRGDSAAYFCASSPSSGGGNQPQHFGDGTRLSIL.